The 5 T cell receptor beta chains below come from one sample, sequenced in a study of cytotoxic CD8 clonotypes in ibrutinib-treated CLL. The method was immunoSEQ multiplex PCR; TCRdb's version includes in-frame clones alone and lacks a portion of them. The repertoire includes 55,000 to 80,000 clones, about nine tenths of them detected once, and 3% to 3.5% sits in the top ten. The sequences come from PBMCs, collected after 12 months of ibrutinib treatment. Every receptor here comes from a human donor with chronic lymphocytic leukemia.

The chain's CDR3 is CASSEVRTNTGELFF. CDR3 DNA: TGTGCCAGCAGTGAAGTTAGGACGAACACCGGGGAGCTGTTTTTT. The chain recombines TRBV2 with TRBJ2-2; D call uncertain. The ends were cut back, 1 base at V and 0 bases at J, with 6 bases in the middle. Germline CDR1 reads SNHLY; CDR2 reads FYNNEI. There are 15 residues in the CDR3.

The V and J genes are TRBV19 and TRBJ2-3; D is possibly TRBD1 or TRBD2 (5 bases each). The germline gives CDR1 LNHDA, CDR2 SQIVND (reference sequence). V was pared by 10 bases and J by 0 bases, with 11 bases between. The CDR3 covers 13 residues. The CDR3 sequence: CATSWGSTDTQYF. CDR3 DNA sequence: TGTGCCACCTCTTGGGGGAGCACAGATACGCAGTATTTT. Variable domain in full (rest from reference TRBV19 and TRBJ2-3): DGGITQSPKYLFRKEGQNVTLSCEQNLNHDAMYWYRQDPGQGLRLIYYSQIVNDFQKGDIAEGYSVSREKKESFPLTVTSAQKNPTAFYLCATSWGSTDTQYFGPGTRLTVL.

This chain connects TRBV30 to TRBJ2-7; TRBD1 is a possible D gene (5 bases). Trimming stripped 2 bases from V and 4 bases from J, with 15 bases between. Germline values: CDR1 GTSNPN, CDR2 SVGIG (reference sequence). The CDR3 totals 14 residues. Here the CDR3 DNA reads TGTGCCTGGAGTTTGGGCAGGGTTGGGTACGAGCAGTACTTC. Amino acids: CAWSLGRVGYEQYF.

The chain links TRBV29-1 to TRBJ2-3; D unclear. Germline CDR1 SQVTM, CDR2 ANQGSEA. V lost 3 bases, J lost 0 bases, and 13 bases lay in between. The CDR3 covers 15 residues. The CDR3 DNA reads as TGCAGCGTTGAGAGTGTGCGGAGAAGCACAGATACGCAGTATTTT. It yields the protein CSVESVRRSTDTQYF.

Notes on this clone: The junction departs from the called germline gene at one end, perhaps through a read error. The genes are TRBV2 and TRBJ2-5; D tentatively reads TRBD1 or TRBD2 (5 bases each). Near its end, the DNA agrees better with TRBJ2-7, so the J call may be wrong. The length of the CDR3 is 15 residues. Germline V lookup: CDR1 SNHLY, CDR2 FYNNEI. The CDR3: CARSVRDRSSYEQYF. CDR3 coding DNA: TGTGCCAGGAGTGTCCGGGACCGGAGCTCCTACGAGCAGTACTTC.